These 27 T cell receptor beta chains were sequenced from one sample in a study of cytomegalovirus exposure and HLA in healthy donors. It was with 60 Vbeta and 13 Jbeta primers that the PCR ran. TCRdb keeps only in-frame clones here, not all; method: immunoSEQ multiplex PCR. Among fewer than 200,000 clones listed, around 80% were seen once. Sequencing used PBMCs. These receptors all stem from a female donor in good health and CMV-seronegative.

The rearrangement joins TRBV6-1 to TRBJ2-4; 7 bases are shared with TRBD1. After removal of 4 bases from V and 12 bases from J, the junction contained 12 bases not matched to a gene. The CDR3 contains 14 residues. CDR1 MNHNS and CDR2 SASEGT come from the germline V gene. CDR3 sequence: CASSAGTVGDSQYF. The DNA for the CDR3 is TGTGCCAGCAGTGCCGGGACAGTTGGAGACAGTCAGTACTTC.

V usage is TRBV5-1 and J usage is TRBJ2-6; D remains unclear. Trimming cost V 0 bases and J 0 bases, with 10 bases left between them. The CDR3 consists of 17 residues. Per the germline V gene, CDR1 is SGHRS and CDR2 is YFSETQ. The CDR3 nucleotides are TGCGCCAGCAGCTTGGCCCGGCCGGGCTCTGGGGCCAACGTCCTGACTTTC. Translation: CASSLARPGSGANVLTF.

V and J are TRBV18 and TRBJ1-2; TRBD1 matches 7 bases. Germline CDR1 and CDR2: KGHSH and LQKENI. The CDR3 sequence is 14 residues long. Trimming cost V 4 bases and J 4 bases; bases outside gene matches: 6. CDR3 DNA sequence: TGTGCCAGCTCACACGACAGGGTCGGCTATGGCTACACCTTC. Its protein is CASSHDRVGYGYTF.

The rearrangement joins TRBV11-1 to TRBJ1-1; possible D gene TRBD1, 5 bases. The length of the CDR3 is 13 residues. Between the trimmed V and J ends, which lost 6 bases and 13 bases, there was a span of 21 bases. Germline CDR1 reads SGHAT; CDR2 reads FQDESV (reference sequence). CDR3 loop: CASSPLIAGQLFF. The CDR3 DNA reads TGTGCCAGCAGTCCACTAATAGCAGGGCAACTTTTCTTT.

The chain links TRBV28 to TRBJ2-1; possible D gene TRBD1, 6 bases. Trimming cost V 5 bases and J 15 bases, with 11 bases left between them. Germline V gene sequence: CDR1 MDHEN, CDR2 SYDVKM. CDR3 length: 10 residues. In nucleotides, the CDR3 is TGTGCCAGCAGTGGGACAACGGTGTTCTTC. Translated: CASSGTTVFF.

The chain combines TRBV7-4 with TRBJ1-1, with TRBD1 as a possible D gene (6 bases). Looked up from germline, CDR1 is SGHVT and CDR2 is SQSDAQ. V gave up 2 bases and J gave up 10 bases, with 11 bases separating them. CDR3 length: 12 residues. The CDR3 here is CASSLQGPGAFF. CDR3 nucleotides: TGTGCCAGCAGCTTACAGGGGCCCGGAGCTTTCTTT.

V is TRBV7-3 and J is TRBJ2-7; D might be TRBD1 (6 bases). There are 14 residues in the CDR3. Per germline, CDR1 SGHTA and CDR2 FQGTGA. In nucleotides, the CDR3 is TGTGCTCGCGTCCCCTCCGGGACAAAATACGAGCAGTACTTC. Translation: CARVPSGTKYEQYF.

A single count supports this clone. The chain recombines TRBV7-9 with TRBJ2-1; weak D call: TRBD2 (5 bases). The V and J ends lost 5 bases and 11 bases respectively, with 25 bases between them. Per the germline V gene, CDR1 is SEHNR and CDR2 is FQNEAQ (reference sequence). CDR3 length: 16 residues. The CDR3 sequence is CASSLPPRERATQQFF. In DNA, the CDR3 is TGTGCCAGCAGCCTGCCCCCTCGGGAAAGGGCAACTCAGCAGTTCTTC.

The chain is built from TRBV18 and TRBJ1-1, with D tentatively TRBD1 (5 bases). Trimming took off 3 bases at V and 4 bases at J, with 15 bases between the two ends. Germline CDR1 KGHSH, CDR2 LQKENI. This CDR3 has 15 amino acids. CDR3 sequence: CASSPFGGGGTEAFF. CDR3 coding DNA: TGTGCCAGCTCACCCTTTGGGGGGGGTGGCACTGAAGCTTTCTTT.

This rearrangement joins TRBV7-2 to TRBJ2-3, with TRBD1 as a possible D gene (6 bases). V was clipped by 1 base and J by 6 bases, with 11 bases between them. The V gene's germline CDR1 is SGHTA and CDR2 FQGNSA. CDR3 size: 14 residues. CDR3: CASSLEQGVDTQYF. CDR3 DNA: TGTGCCAGCAGCTTAGAACAGGGAGTGGATACGCAGTATTTT.

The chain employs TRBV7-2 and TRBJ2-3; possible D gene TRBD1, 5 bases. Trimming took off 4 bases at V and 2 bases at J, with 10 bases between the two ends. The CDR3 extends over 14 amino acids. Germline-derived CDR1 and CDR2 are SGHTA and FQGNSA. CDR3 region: CASSSRTFTDTQYF. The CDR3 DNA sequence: TGTGCCAGCAGCTCTAGGACATTCACAGATACGCAGTATTTT. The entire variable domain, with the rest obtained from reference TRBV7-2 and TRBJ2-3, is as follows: GAGVSQSPSNKVTEKGKDVELRCDPISGHTALYWYRQSLGQGLEFLIYFQGNSAPDKSGLPSDRFSAERTGGSVSTLTIQRTQQEDSAVYLCASSSRTFTDTQYFGPGTRLTVL.

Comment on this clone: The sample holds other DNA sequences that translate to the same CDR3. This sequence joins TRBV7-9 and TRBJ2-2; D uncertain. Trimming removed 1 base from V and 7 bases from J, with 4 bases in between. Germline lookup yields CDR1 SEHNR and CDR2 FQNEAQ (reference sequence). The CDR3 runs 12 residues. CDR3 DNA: TGTGCCAGCAGCTTAGAGAGCGGGGAGCTGTTTTTT. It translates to CASSLESGELFF.

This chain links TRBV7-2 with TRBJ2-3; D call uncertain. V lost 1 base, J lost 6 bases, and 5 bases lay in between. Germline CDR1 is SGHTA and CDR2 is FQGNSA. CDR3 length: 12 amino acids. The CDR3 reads CASSLGRDTQYF. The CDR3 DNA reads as TGTGCCAGCAGCTTAGGTCGTGATACGCAGTATTTT.

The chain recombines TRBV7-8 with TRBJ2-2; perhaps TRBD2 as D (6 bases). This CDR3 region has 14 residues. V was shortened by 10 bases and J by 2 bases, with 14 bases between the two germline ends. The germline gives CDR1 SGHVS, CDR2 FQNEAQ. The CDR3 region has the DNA TGTGCCACGAGAGGGACTTCCAACACCGGGGAGCTGTTTTTT. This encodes CATRGTSNTGELFF.

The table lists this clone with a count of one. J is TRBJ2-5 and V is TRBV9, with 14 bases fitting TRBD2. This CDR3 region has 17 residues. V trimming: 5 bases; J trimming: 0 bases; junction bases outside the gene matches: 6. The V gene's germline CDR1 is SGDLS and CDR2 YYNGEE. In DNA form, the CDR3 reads TGTGCCAGCAGTACTGGGACTAGCGGGGGAAACCAAGAGACCCAGTACTTC. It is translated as CASSTGTSGGNQETQYF.

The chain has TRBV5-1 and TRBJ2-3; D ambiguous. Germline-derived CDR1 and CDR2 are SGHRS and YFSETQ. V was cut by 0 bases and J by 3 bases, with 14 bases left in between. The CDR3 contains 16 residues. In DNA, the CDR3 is TGCGCCAGCAGCTTGGGGAGTTTTCAATTAACAGATACGCAGTATTTT. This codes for CASSLGSFQLTDTQYF.

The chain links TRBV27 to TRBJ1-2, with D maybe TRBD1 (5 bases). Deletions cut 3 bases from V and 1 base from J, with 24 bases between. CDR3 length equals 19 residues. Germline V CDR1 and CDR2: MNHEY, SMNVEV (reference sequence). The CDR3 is CASSFLQSGGVSLNYGYTF. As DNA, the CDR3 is TGTGCCAGCAGTTTCCTACAGTCGGGGGGGGTGTCTCTTAACTATGGCTACACCTTC.

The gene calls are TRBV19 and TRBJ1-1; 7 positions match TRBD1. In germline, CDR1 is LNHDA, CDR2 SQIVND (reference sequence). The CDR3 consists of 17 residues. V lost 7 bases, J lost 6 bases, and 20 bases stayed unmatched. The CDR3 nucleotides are TGTGCCAGTATGGCGGGGGGACAGCTACTAAAAGTCGCTGAAGCTTTCTTT. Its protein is CASMAGGQLLKVAEAFF.

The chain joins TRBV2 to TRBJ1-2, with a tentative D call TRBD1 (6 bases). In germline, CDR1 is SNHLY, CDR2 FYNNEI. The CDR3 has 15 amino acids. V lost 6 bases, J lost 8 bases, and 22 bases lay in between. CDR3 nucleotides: TGTGCCAGCAGGAAGTCCGTAGTGCGGGGGCTCGGCTACACCTTC. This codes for CASRKSVVRGLGYTF.

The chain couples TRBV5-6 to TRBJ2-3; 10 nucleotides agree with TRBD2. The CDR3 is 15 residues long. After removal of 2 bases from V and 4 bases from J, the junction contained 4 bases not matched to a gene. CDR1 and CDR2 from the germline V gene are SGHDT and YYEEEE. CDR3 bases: TGTGCCAGCAGCTTACCGACTAGCGGGCCAGATACGCAGTATTTT. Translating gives CASSLPTSGPDTQYF. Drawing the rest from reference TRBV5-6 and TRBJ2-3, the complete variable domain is DAGVTQSPTHLIKTRGQQVTLRCSPKSGHDTVSWYQQALGQGPQFIFQYYEEEERQRGNFPDRFSGHQFPNYSSELNVNALLLGDSALYLCASSLPTSGPDTQYFGPGTRLTVL.

DNA for the CDR3: TGTGCCAGCAGTGGGGACAGGGGTCGAGCTGGCTACACCTTC. Protein product: CASSGDRGRAGYTF. The rearrangement uses TRBV2 and TRBJ1-2; 10 bases line up with TRBD1. J gave up 7 bases and V 4 bases, and 6 bases lay outside the gene matches. The CDR3 length is 14 residues. Germline assignment: CDR1 SNHLY and CDR2 FYNNEI.

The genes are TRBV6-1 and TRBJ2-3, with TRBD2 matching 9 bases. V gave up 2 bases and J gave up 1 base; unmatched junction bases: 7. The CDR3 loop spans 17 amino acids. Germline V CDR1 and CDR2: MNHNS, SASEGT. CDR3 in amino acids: CASSELAGHRGTDTQYF. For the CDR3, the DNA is TGTGCCAGCAGTGAACTAGCGGGGCACCGAGGCACAGATACGCAGTATTTT.

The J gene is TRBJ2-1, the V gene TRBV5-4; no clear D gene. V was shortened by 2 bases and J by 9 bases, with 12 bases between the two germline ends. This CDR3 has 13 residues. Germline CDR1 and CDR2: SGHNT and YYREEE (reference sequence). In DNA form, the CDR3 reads TGTGCCAGCAGCTTATTAGAGTCTGGTGAGCAGTTCTTC. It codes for CASSLLESGEQFF.

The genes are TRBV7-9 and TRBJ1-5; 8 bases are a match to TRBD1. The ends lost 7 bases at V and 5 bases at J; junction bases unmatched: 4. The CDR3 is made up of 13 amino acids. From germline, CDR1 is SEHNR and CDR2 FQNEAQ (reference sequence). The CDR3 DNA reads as TGTGCCAGCAACAGGGGGTACGATCAGCCCCAGCATTTT. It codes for CASNRGYDQPQHF.

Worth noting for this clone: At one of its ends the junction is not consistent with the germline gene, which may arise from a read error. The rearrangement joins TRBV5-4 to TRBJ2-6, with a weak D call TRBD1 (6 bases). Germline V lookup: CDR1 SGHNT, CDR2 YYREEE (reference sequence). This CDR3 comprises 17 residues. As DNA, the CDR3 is TGTGCCAGCAGCTCCTCGAACAGGGTGGCTGGGGCCAACGGCCTGACTTTC. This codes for CASSSSNRVAGANGLTF.

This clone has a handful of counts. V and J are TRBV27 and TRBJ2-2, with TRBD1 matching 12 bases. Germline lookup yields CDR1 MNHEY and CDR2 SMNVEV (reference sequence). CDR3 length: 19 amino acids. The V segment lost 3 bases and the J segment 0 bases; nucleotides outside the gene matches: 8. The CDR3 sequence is CASSLSGTGGRSNTGELFF. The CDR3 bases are TGTGCCAGCAGTTTGAGTGGGACAGGGGGCCGCTCGAACACCGGGGAGCTGTTTTTT.

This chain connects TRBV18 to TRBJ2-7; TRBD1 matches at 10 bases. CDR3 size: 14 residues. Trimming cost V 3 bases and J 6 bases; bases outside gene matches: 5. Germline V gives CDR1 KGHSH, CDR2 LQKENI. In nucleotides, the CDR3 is TGTGCCAGCTCACCCGGGACAGGGGTGAGCGAGCAGTACTTC. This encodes CASSPGTGVSEQYF.